These 4 T cell receptor beta chains came from one sample sequenced in a study of cytomegalovirus exposure and HLA in healthy donors. Primers for the PCR totalled 60 Vbeta and 13 Jbeta. Produced via immunoSEQ multiplex PCR; TCRdb's table is partial and in-frame only. In the table there are 200,000 to 250,000 clones, approximately 82% of which are singletons. The sequenced sample was PBMCs. The receptors derive from a middle-aged woman in good health and CMV-seronegative.

This clone was detected once. The chain recombines TRBV7-3 with TRBJ1-2; the D gene is possibly TRBD1 (5 bases). Germline CDR1 SGHTA, CDR2 FQGTGA. The V end lost 2 bases, the J end lost 1 base, and 17 bases lay between the germline ends. The CDR3 has 17 amino acids. In nucleotides, the CDR3 is TGTGCCAGCAGCTTAGAGGGCGGGACCCCCTATAACTATGGCTACACCTTC. Translated, it gives CASSLEGGTPYNYGYTF.

The V call is TRBV6-1, the J call TRBJ1-6; 8 bases agree with TRBD1. Trimming at V came to 6 bases and at J to 8 bases, leaving 6 bases not matched to a gene. The V gene's germline CDR1 is MNHNS and CDR2 SASEGT. The CDR3 covers 14 residues. DNA of the CDR3: TGTGCCAGCAGACCGACAGGGGCGGATTCACCCCTCCACTTT. Residues: CASRPTGADSPLHF.

The V gene is TRBV10-3, the J gene TRBJ1-2; tentatively, D is TRBD1 (5 bases). The germline V gene encodes CDR1 ENHRY and CDR2 SYGVKD. The CDR3 length is 14 residues. Trimming pared 2 bases from V and 3 bases from J, leaving 10 bases between. The CDR3 is CAISEGGGYYGYTF. In DNA form, the CDR3 reads TGTGCCATCAGTGAGGGGGGGGGATACTATGGCTACACCTTC.

The J gene is TRBJ1-5, the V gene TRBV28; D is possibly TRBD1 (6 bases). This CDR3 has 14 residues. The germline V and J ends were trimmed by 6 bases and 3 bases, with 12 bases remaining between them. In germline, CDR1 is MDHEN, CDR2 SYDVKM. DNA for the CDR3: TGTGCCAGCAGCCTAGGACAGCCCAATCAGCCCCAGCATTTT. Translating it yields CASSLGQPNQPQHF.